What follows is one T cell receptor beta chain and its context. Its matching antigen is unknown. cDNA molecules carried unique molecular identifiers, and template switching added a universal primer site. TCRdb recomputed calls from the 5' RACE reads with MiXCR, one row per CDR3 protein. Of around 1.7 million distinct CDR3 sequences in the sample, less than 40% were seen once. The sample belongs to a study of identical twins. V lost 3 bases, J lost 1 base, and 18 bases lay in between. Germline lookup yields CDR1 KGHDR and CDR2 SFDVKD. The CDR3 loop spans 18 amino acids. Study-level results: Modelling approaches yielded underestimates of out-of-frame TCR alpha sharing between monozygotic twins. Zero-insertion analyses could be partly confounded by invariant MAIT and iNKT cells.

V gene TRBV24-1 combines with J gene TRBJ2-1; possible D gene TRBD2, 5 bases. Source material: cord blood. This clonotype originated in a newborn girl in good health. CDR3 sequence reads: CATSDTLRGRGSYNEQFF. The CDR3 DNA sequence: TGTGCCACCAGTGATACCCTCCGGGGAAGAGGATCCTACAATGAGCAGTTCTTC.